These 19 T cell receptor beta chains originate from one sample sequenced in a study of blood T cell repertoires in COVID-19. The method was immunoSEQ multiplex PCR; TCRdb's version includes in-frame clones alone and lacks a portion of them. This sample has hundreds of thousands of clones; roughly 87% occur once, and the top ten carry more than 6%. Sequencing was carried out using peripheral blood. The receptor set was obtained from a man aged 60-69 years who had recovered from COVID-19.

The rearrangement links TRBV21-1 to TRBJ1-1; the D call of TRBD1 is as the table states it, not checked on the DNA. TRBV21-1 is termed a pseudogene. The CDR3 spans 17 residues. Here the CDR3 reads CASSTPPQGRGNTEAFF. CDR3 DNA sequence: TGTGCCAGCAGCACACCCCCACAGGGCCGAGGGAACACTGAAGCTTTCTTT.

V gene TRBV11-3 combines with J gene TRBJ2-3; 7 bases line up with TRBD2. V lost 3 bases to trimming and J lost 8 bases; unmatched junction nucleotides: 14. CDR1 is SGHNT and CDR2 is YENEEA in the germline V gene. This CDR3 is 16 amino acids long. The chain's CDR3 is CASSLGGEGHMGTQYF. CDR3 in DNA: TGTGCCAGCAGCTTGGGGGGGGAGGGCCACATGGGTACGCAGTATTTT.

This rearrangement joins TRBV5-1 to TRBJ1-2; D is ambiguous. Germline CDR1 reads SGHRS; CDR2 reads YFSETQ. The CDR3 consists of 15 residues. V was clipped by 3 bases and J by 5 bases, with 17 bases between them. This CDR3 is CASSSNAGKRYGYTF. DNA of the CDR3: TGCGCCAGCAGCTCAAATGCGGGGAAACGGTATGGCTACACCTTC.

The chain joins TRBV30 to TRBJ1-5; the D is unclear. Germline CDR1 reads GTSNPN; CDR2 reads SVGIG (reference sequence). The CDR3 contains 13 residues. V was cut by 3 bases and J by 3 bases, with 9 bases left in between. CDR3 residues: CAWSARSNQPQHF. CDR3 bases: TGTGCCTGGAGCGCTCGGTCCAATCAGCCCCAGCATTTT.

The V gene is TRBV20-1, the J gene TRBJ2-3, with 7 positions matching TRBD1. The germline gives CDR1 DFQATT, CDR2 SNEGSKA (reference sequence). This CDR3 spans 14 amino acids. Trimming removed 3 bases from V and 1 base from J; junction bases left unmatched: 4. The CDR3 DNA reads as TGCAGTGCTAGTAGACAGGGAGGCACAGATACGCAGTATTTT. Translating it yields CSASRQGGTDTQYF.

The chain is built from TRBV12-3 or TRBV12-4 and TRBJ1-3, with D uncertain. Trimming stripped 5 bases from V and 0 bases from J, with 2 bases between. The CDR3 covers 12 residues. CDR3 loop: CASSLSGNTIYF. The CDR3 nucleotides read TGTGCCAGCAGTCTCTCTGGAAACACCATATATTTT.

V is TRBV30 and J is TRBJ1-1, with a weak D call TRBD1 (6 bases). In germline, CDR1 is GTSNPN, CDR2 SVGIG (reference sequence). The germline V and J ends were trimmed by 0 bases and 4 bases, with 30 bases remaining between them. The CDR3 extends over 20 amino acids. The CDR3 loop reads CAWSVYRSDNRGMMGTEAFF. For the CDR3, the DNA is TGTGCCTGGAGTGTATACCGTTCGGATAATAGGGGGATGATGGGCACTGAAGCTTTCTTT.

The V and J genes are TRBV6-2 or TRBV6-3 and TRBJ1-6; D not resolved. The CDR3 is made up of 13 amino acids. Trimming removed 4 bases from V and 9 bases from J, with 10 bases in between. Germline V gene sequence: CDR1 MNHEY, CDR2 SVGEGT. The DNA of the CDR3 is TGTGCCAGCAGTTCCACCCCGGGTTCACCCCTCCACTTT. This gives the protein CASSSTPGSPLHF.

The table lists this clone with a few counts. The gene calls are TRBV7-2 and TRBJ1-1; weak D call: TRBD1 (6 bases). CDR1 SGHTA and CDR2 FQGNSA come from the germline V gene. The V end was cut by 6 bases, the J end by 0 bases, with 8 bases between. This CDR3 has 13 residues. CDR3 region: CASSRQVNTEAFF. CDR3 nucleotides: TGTGCCAGCAGTCGACAGGTGAACACTGAAGCTTTCTTT.

This clone was detected only a few times. J is TRBJ2-7 and V is TRBV5-1, with 8 bases that match TRBD1. The germline CDR1 and CDR2 sequences are SGHRS and YFSETQ. The CDR3 sequence is 16 residues long. Germline trimming cut 1 base from V and 5 bases from J; bases unmatched to any gene: 11. The CDR3 reads CASSLLLGQGKDEQYF. DNA for the CDR3: TGCGCCAGCAGCTTGCTTTTAGGACAGGGTAAGGACGAGCAGTACTTC. The whole variable domain, filled in from reference TRBV5-1 and TRBJ2-7, reads KAGVTQTPRYLIKTRGQQVTLSCSPISGHRSVSWYQQTPGQGLQFLFEYFSETQRNKGNFPGRFSGRQFSNSRSEMNVSTLELGDSALYLCASSLLLGQGKDEQYFGPGTRLTVT.

V usage is TRBV7-2 and J usage is TRBJ2-7; 8 bases are shared with TRBD1. The CDR3 sequence is 14 residues long. CDR1 is SGHTA and CDR2 is FQGNSA in the germline V gene. V lost 5 bases, J lost 2 bases, and 5 bases stayed unmatched. This chain's CDR3 is CASSPRQGPYEQYF. The CDR3 DNA reads as TGTGCCAGCAGCCCACGACAGGGGCCCTACGAGCAGTACTTC.

This clone was picked up a small number of times. For the CDR3, the DNA is TGTGCCAGTAGCAATAGCTTGGAGGGCAGTCAAGAGACCCAGTACTTC. It yields the protein CASSNSLEGSQETQYF. The chain uses TRBV19 and TRBJ2-5, with D possibly being TRBD2 (6 bases). Germline loops: CDR1 LNHDA, CDR2 SQIVND (reference sequence). This CDR3 region has 16 residues. Trimming shortened V by 6 bases and J by 2 bases, and 19 bases separated the two germline ends. The variable domain in full, completed from reference TRBV19 and TRBJ2-5, reads DGGITQSPKYLFRKEGQNVTLSCEQNLNHDAMYWYRQDPGQGLRLIYYSQIVNDFQKGDIAEGYSVSREKKESFPLTVTSAQKNPTAFYLCASSNSLEGSQETQYFGPGTRLLVL.

The chain uses TRBV27 and TRBJ2-1, with 7 bases matching TRBD2. The CDR3 extends over 15 amino acids. CDR1 is MNHEY, CDR2 SMNVEV, per germline (reference sequence). V lost 7 bases and J lost 3; bases outside the gene matches: 9. As DNA, the CDR3 is TGTGCCAGCATGAGGAGGGCGGGAGTCTACAATGAGCAGTTCTTC. This gives the protein CASMRRAGVYNEQFF.

This chain joins TRBV5-5 and TRBJ1-1; TRBD1 might be the D (5 bases). Germline V gene data show CDR1 as SGHKS and CDR2 as YYEKEE (reference sequence). CDR3 length equals 15 residues. V lost 5 bases to trimming and J lost 4 bases, with 18 bases between them. CDR3 coding DNA: TGTGCCAGCAGTCCTTTTGGGGGGTGGATCACTGAAGCTTTCTTT. As protein: CASSPFGGWITEAFF.

The V call is TRBV14, the J call TRBJ1-1; D is undetermined. Between the trimmed V and J ends, which lost 4 bases and 5 bases, there was a span of 5 bases. The CDR3 has 11 amino acids. Germline V CDR1 and CDR2: SGHDN, FVKESK. This CDR3 reads CASSPGTEAFF. DNA of the CDR3: TGTGCCAGCAGCCCCGGGACTGAAGCTTTCTTT.

The CDR3 is CASSLTQGWFNEQFF. Written as DNA, the CDR3 is TGTGCCAGCAGCTTAACCCAGGGCTGGTTTAATGAGCAGTTCTTC. The V and J genes are TRBV7-9 and TRBJ2-1, with D possibly being TRBD1 (5 bases). The CDR3 runs to 15 residues. Trimming pared 2 bases from V and 7 bases from J, leaving 15 bases between. Germline CDR1 is SEHNR and CDR2 is FQNEAQ (reference sequence).

V and J are TRBV18 and TRBJ2-4, with unresolved D. The CDR3 is made up of 13 amino acids. V was pared by 0 bases and J by 5 bases, with 5 bases between. Germline V gene data show CDR1 as KGHSH and CDR2 as LQKENI. CDR3 coding DNA: TGTGCCAGCTCACCACCGTCCGAAAACATTCAGTACTTC. It specifies CASSPPSENIQYF.

A note on this clone: Other DNA variants within this sample encode the same CDR3. The chain has TRBV5-1 and TRBJ2-2; 7 nucleotides agree with TRBD1. In germline, CDR1 is SGHRS, CDR2 YFSETQ. The CDR3 has 15 residues. V lost 2 bases and J lost 0; bases outside the gene matches: 1. The CDR3 is CASSLDRANTGELFF. CDR3 sequence (DNA): TGCGCCAGCAGCTTAGACAGGGCGAACACCGGGGAGCTGTTTTTT.

The rearrangement links TRBV21-1 to TRBJ2-1; TRBD2 reflects the table's D call only, with no check against the DNA. TRBV21-1 is a pseudogene. The CDR3 covers 20 residues. CDR3 nucleotide sequence: TGTGCCAGCAGCCCAGACCCTCTACTAGCGGGGGGGCGCTGTGGCAATGAGCAGTTCTTC. Encoded protein: CASSPDPLLAGGRCGNEQFF.